This is a list of T cell receptor beta chains from one sample in a study of shared clonotypes between healthy human individuals. Some clones are missing from TCRdb's copy, which holds only in-frame ones; the method was immunoSEQ multiplex PCR. The data show over 2 million clones, 90% to 95% seen once. The sequenced sample was naive CD4+ T cells sorted from blood. Receptor source: a man aged 18 to 30 in good health. CDR3s include the opening cysteine and the closing phenylalanine or tryptophan. The D gene is left open where the match is weak.

TRBV11-2 - CASSLREETQYF
TRBV6-1 - CASSEAGAETQYF
TRBV6-6 TRBD1 CASSNPDRDGTDTQYF
TRBV5-1 TRBD1 CASALTPGTGAGEQYF
TRBV2 - CANLGGSSPETQYF
TRBV5-6 - CASSLEKTDRRGYTF
TRBV6-1 - CASTTEGTANSPLHF
TRBV6-6 TRBD1 CASSSGGGGYTF
TRBV7-7 TRBD1 CASSLGQGAYEQYF
TRBV30 TRBD1 CAWSVRDRGSNEQYF
TRBV11-2 TRBD1 CASSLWMGQTDTQYF
TRBV28 - CASSVSAGETQYF
TRBV5-6 - CASSSWARPMNTEAFF
TRBV7-3 - CASSLSETASAEQYF
TRBV18 TRBD2 CASSSNPLAGIYEQYF
TRBV5-4 - CASSTGLRNEKLFF
TRBV6-1 - CASRGQSANTGELFF
TRBV11-2 TRBD1 CASGGGQGYQETQYF
TRBV5-4 TRBD2 CASSRSGSTYNEQFF
TRBV4-1 - CASSQEGSRGREKLFF
TRBV5-4 - CASSLSKGGNTGELFF
TRBV30 - CAWSSRGAGNTIYF
TRBV25-1 TRBD1 CASSVLDRLQETQYF
TRBV5-1 - CASSSRTATYQETQYF
TRBV6-5 - CASSSSGVSGQPQHF
TRBV5-1 TRBD2 CASSSGLAESYEQYF
TRBV5-1 TRBD2 CASSPPSGVGDTQYF
TRBV5-8 TRBD1 CASSPGQLTDTQYF
TRBV2 - CASSEARGSYEQYF
TRBV23-1 - CASRWDEQFF
TRBV9 - CASSPDGYYEQYF
TRBV5-6 - CASSVGGGLTQYF
TRBV7-9 TRBD1 CASSWGTGNSEKLFF
TRBV4-1 - CASSQTPGHKQFF
TRBV2 - CASSPEMRNTEAFF